This T cell receptor (beta chain) was observed in a study of radiotherapy plus CTLA-4 blockade in lung cancer (dated by TCRdb to 2016 to 2018). As for the study more broadly: Objective responses were observed in 15% to 20% of enrolled patients, and disease control was achieved in 31%. The paper's findings and limits, for the study overall: The strongest predictors of response, as reported, were early dynamic changes in blood T cell clones along with a rise in serum interferon-beta after radiation. TCR clones derived from tumors expanded in peripheral blood after treatment with radiotherapy and ipilimumab.

Focal radiation therapy combined with CTLA-4 blockade (ipilimumab) was tested in patients with chemo-refractory metastatic non-small-cell lung cancer. Preparation of the library involved the immunoSEQ multiplex PCR assay. TCRdb's version of the immuneACCESS table is confined to in-frame rearrangements and falls short of the full clone set. An unresolved V gene accounts for under half of the shortfall where checked; the remainder is of unknown origin. Recorded for this sample are 70,000 to 95,000 clones; approximately 82% of them occurred a single time. More than 12% of the sample belongs to the ten largest clones. Including the terminal cysteine and phenylalanine, the CDR3 comprises 15 residues. The DNA shown is the 45-base CDR3, in frame from base 1. The junction shows trimming of 8 bases on V and 0 bases on J, plus 15 bases between the germline ends. CDR1 and CDR2 (SGHVS, FQNEAQ) derive from the germline V gene.

Note on this clone: This clone's antigen is unknown. Base qualities are missing; no much larger clone stands one base away.

The sequence came from a human donor with non-small cell lung cancer that progressed on radiotherapy plus ipilimumab. Sequenced here: peripheral blood, sampled from a patient treated with radiotherapy plus ipilimumab. The chain is encoded by TRBV7-8 joined to TRBJ2-3; the D gene is tentatively TRBD1 or TRBD2, each matching 6 bases. The CDR3 region: CASGLWGASTDTQYF. The nucleotides read TGTGCCAGCGGACTCTGGGGGGCGAGCACAGATACGCAGTATTTT.